This T cell receptor (beta chain) was obtained from a study of T cells in Graves' hyperthyroidism and ophthalmopathy. Study information: It was at initial diagnosis, before any treatment, that peripheral blood was collected. Study-wide results and caveats: Most expanded thyroid clonotypes above 0.001 recurred in blood.

Before ophthalmopathy appeared, progressors gave blood at initial hyperthyroidism diagnosis. This clonotype was detected a few times. Antigen: not known. Amplified TCR beta CDR3 regions came from RNA transcripts. The HTBI set primed first-round TCR CDR3 RT-PCR. In TCRdb, the multiplex PCR reads were re-called with MiXCR into one record per CDR3 protein. The sample shows under 400,000 distinct CDR3 sequences, 15% to 19% of them seen only once. CDR3 length equals 13 residues. Trimming stripped 9 bases from V and 0 bases from J, with 11 bases between. The germline gives CDR1 MNHNS, CDR2 SASEGT. The V gene is TRBV6-1, the J gene TRBJ1-1; D gene uncertain. The sequenced material came from blood. The receptor was isolated from a woman under 30 with Graves' hyperthyroidism that later progressed to Graves' ophthalmopathy. The CDR3 sequence: CASKVDLNTEAFF. The CDR3 nucleotides are TGTGCCAGTAAAGTGGATTTGAACACTGAAGCTTTCTTT.